This T cell receptor beta chain was identified in a study of identical twins. The study, taken as a whole, reports: Abundant cord blood beta clonotypes carried fewer insertions; memory repertoires showed none. Out-of-frame alpha sequences shared by twins showed excess low generation probability.

Each donor (without exception) was a healthy Caucasian. TCRdb reprocessed the 5' RACE reads with MiXCR, giving one entry per CDR3 protein. The sample includes nearly 900,000 distinct CDR3 sequences, around 12% of them seen just once. In the case of this clonotype: Its target is unknown.

CDR3 length: 16 residues. V shed 0 bases, J shed 6 bases, and the junction held 6 bases outside the gene matches. Germline CDR1 and CDR2: SGHDN and FVKESK. These same data were also listed under a study on yellow fever vaccine responses in identical twins.

This chain links TRBV14 with TRBJ2-1; 9 nucleotides match TRBD2. The specimen sequenced was PBMCs. This TCR came from a woman in her late teens or twenties in good health. In nucleotides, the CDR3 is TGTGCCAGCAGCCAAGATGCGGGGGGGTGGCGCAATGAGCAGTTCTTC. Its protein product is CASSQDAGGWRNEQFF.